These T cell receptor beta chains were read from a single sample in a study of CD8+ T cells in alopecia areata. TCRdb's table, derived via immunoSEQ multiplex PCR, lists solely in-frame clones and lacks some. The table shows around 160,000 clones, with over 45% occurring only once. The sequenced sample consisted of CD4+ T cells sorted from blood. These receptors all come from a human donor with alopecia areata. The CDR3 runs from the conserved cysteine through the conserved F or W. D genes are given only for firm matches. Rows may omit the clone size; those that give it use once, few, many or a size class.

J: TRBJ1-2; V: TRBV30; D: -; size: -; CDR3: CAWSVTPSGYTF; DNA: TGTGCCTGGAGTGTAACACCCTCGGGCTACACCTTC
J: TRBJ2-4; V: TRBV5-1; D: -; size: few; CDR3: CASSLASELAKNIQYF; DNA: TGCGCCAGCAGCTTGGCCTCGGAACTAGCCAAAAACATTCAGTACTTC
J: TRBJ1-1; V: TRBV6-5; D: TRBD1; size: -; CDR3: CASNRQGVSEAFF; DNA: TGTGCCAGCAATCGACAGGGCGTATCTGAAGCTTTCTTT
J: TRBJ1-2; V: TRBV30; D: -; size: once; CDR3: CAWSTTDQYYGYTF; DNA: TGTGCCTGGAGCACAACAGACCAGTACTATGGCTACACCTTC
J: TRBJ2-1; V: TRBV29-1; D: TRBD1; size: -; CDR3: CSASGQGVYEFF; DNA: TGCAGCGCGTCTGGACAGGGGGTTTACGAGTTCTTC
J: TRBJ2-7; V: TRBV18; D: -; size: few; CDR3: CASSPPDENEQYF; DNA: TGTGCCAGCTCACCACCTGATGAGAACGAGCAGTACTTC
J: TRBJ2-5; V: TRBV15; D: -; size: -; CDR3: CATSRDRGLARPTQYF; DNA: TGTGCCACCAGCAGAGATAGGGGGCTAGCGCGACCGACCCAGTACTTC
J: TRBJ2-7; V: TRBV28; D: TRBD2; size: -; CDR3: CASSLSGRAIYEQYF; DNA: TGTGCCAGCAGTTTATCCGGGAGGGCAATCTACGAGCAGTACTTC
J: TRBJ2-7; V: TRBV29-1; D: TRBD2; size: -; CDR3: CSAAGGPALSSYEQYF; DNA: TGCAGCGCAGCGGGAGGGCCGGCCCTGAGCTCCTACGAGCAGTACTTC
J: TRBJ2-2; V: TRBV6-6; D: -; size: once; CDR3: CASRTTWGNTGELFF; DNA: TGTGCCAGCAGAACCACGTGGGGGAACACCGGGGAGCTGTTTTTT
J: TRBJ2-3; V: TRBV5-1; D: -; size: -; CDR3: CASSDATASTDTQYF; DNA: TGCGCCAGCAGCGACGCGACAGCGTCTACAGATACGCAGTATTTT
J: TRBJ2-7; V: TRBV29-1; D: -; size: -; CDR3: CSVGARQMDEQYF; DNA: TGCAGCGTTGGGGCGCGACAGATGGACGAGCAGTACTTC
J: TRBJ1-1; V: TRBV29-1; D: -; size: few; CDR3: CSVEVRGLNTEAFF; DNA: TGCAGCGTTGAGGTCAGAGGTTTGAACACTGAAGCTTTCTTT
J: TRBJ1-1; V: TRBV19; D: -; size: few; CDR3: CASSKGPTQRSAFF; DNA: TGTGCCAGTAGTAAGGGCCCCACCCAGCGATCGGCTTTCTTT
J: TRBJ2-3; V: TRBV5-1; D: TRBD2; size: -; CDR3: CASSSTSGSTDTQYF; DNA: TGCGCCAGCAGCTCCACTAGCGGGAGCACAGATACGCAGTATTTT
J: TRBJ1-1; V: TRBV6-6; D: -; size: -; CDR3: CASRAETQAFF; DNA: TGTGCCAGCAGGGCGGAGACACAAGCTTTCTTT
J: TRBJ2-3; V: TRBV5-1; D: -; size: few; CDR3: CASSLAGGDTQYF; DNA: TGCGCCAGCAGCTTGGCTGGGGGAGATACGCAGTATTTT
J: TRBJ2-1; V: TRBV7-9; D: TRBD2; size: -; CDR3: CASSSTSSDEQFF; DNA: TGTGCCAGCAGTTCGACTAGCAGCGATGAGCAGTTCTTC
J: TRBJ2-7; V: TRBV11-2; D: TRBD2; size: few; CDR3: CASSQPRLAAYEQYF; DNA: TGTGCCAGCAGCCAGCCCAGGCTAGCGGCCTACGAGCAGTACTTC
J: TRBJ2-1; V: TRBV28; D: -; size: -; CDR3: CASRSQALGEQFF; DNA: TGTGCCAGCAGGTCACAGGCGTTGGGTGAGCAGTTCTTC
J: TRBJ1-2; V: TRBV27; D: -; size: -; CDR3: CASSEVGKGDYGYTF; DNA: TGTGCCAGCAGCGAGGTCGGGAAGGGCGACTATGGCTACACCTTC
J: TRBJ1-1; V: TRBV29-1; D: TRBD1; size: few; CDR3: CSVGDRAILRAFF; DNA: TGCAGCGTCGGGGACAGGGCCATCCTGAGAGCTTTCTTT
J: TRBJ2-1; V: TRBV5-1; D: TRBD2; size: once; CDR3: CASSLLEGGPWNEQFF; DNA: TGCGCCAGCAGCTTGTTGGAGGGAGGGCCATGGAATGAGCAGTTCTTC
J: TRBJ2-7; V: TRBV7-9; D: -; size: -; CDR3: CASRGDEQYF; DNA: TGTGCCAGCAGAGGCGACGAGCAGTACTTC
J: TRBJ1-5; V: TRBV29-1; D: TRBD1; size: few; CDR3: CSVRDSQNQPQHF; DNA: TGCAGCGTCCGGGACAGTCAAAATCAGCCCCAGCATTTT
J: TRBJ2-5; V: TRBV4-1; D: -; size: -; CDR3: CASSQATDSFETQYF; DNA: TGCGCCAGCAGCCAGGCTACTGACTCGTTCGAGACCCAGTACTTC
J: TRBJ2-7; V: TRBV28; D: -; size: -; CDR3: CASTTTPQGYEQYF; DNA: TGTGCCAGCACCACAACGCCCCAGGGATACGAGCAGTACTTC
J: TRBJ2-1; V: TRBV29-1; D: TRBD2; size: -; CDR3: CSDRLAGGGEQFF; DNA: TGCAGCGACCGACTAGCGGGAGGAGGTGAGCAGTTCTTC
J: TRBJ2-7; V: TRBV28; D: -; size: -; CDR3: CASSLRGLSEQYF; DNA: TGTGCCAGCAGTTTAAGAGGGTTGAGCGAGCAGTACTTC